Reported below is one T cell receptor (beta chain). It lacks a known antigen. Base quality data are lacking; no much larger clone is found one base away. This sample was taken from a study of cytomegalovirus exposure and HLA in healthy donors (dated 2017 in TCRdb). Background on the whole study: An earlier analysis of approximately 640 of the donors reported roughly 300 Gb of sequence data and around 120 million unique TCR beta sequences from about 180 million T cells. Rather than using new phenotypic data, the later analysis identified candidate immune exposures from TCR beta sequences and from how often those sequences occurred across donors. The number of typed donors differed by locus: about 629-640 for A, B, C, DRB1 and DQB1; about 520 for DQA1; 606 for DPA1; and about 470 for DPB1. Roughly 300 gigabases of sequencing data and 70 million to 85 million unique TCR sequences were included in an early release covering about 620 HLA-typed donors. Of the roughly 400 genotyped donors, roughly 80% were placed in the genetic ancestry cluster associated with self-reported Caucasian donors. To study patterns of TCR occurrence, a later analysis re-analyzed previously published TCR beta repertoires from under 750 donors and added high-resolution HLA genotyping. A later genetic analysis used genome-wide SNP genotypes for about 60% of the roughly 670 donors, treating that subset as a discovery cohort. An earlier analysis of several hundred of the donors used high-throughput TCR beta sequencing to judge whether each TCR beta V gene segment behaved as functional or pseudogenic. All discovery cohort repertoires had been generated on a single sequencing platform. Alongside the repertoire data, information on donor age, sex, ethnicity and CMV serostatus was compiled. High-throughput TCR immunosequencing, statistical association of individual TCRs with disease status, and machine learning were combined to predict cytomegalovirus infection status. Among a few hundred genotyped donors of the cohort, an average of about 240,000 unique TCR beta nucleotide sequences were sequenced per donor, 15% to 20% of them non-productive. A separate validation cohort of over a hundred different subjects was used in addition to the roughly 640-subject first cohort. The study aimed to test whether cataloging public T cell receptors could reveal signatures of past pathogen exposure. The study used immunosequencing to profile the T cell repertoires of approximately 630 subjects and linked those repertoires to cytomegalovirus serostatus. Class I and class II HLA loci were covered by the typing at four-digit resolution. Roughly five DR-DQ haplotypes were handled as single units for association and clustering, since linkage in the cohort was strong.

Overall study outcomes, separate from this receptor: A cluster of highly shared sequence variants was judged likely to represent a technical artifact of the sequencing pipeline. A later genetic analysis reported fewer N-insertions in productive TCRs among donors in an Asian-associated ancestry cluster than the roughly 640-donor mean. In an earlier analysis of about 600 of the donors, most TCR beta V segments appeared in productive rearrangements about 90% or about 30% of the time, broadly matching IMGT annotations. According to a later analysis, parvovirus B19, influenza, CMV and Epstein-Barr virus appeared linked to several top co-occurrence clusters. When HLA alleles, especially DR and DQ, strongly co-occurred, attributing TCR associations to individual alleles was difficult. It was suggested by the authors that the approach could potentially be generalized to other disease states and immunological phenotypes. In a later genetic analysis, a missense DCLRE1C variant was associated with V-gene and J-gene trimming of TCR beta chains, and the association was replicated in an independent cohort. In both the original and validation cohorts, the classifier was reported to diagnose cytomegalovirus status with high specificity and sensitivity. In vitro tests confirmed that a few of the cytomegalovirus-associated TCR beta chains recognize cytomegalovirus antigens. Linkage disequilibrium might explain the correlated functional status among segregating V segments, but an unknown experimental factor could not be ruled out. Only TCR beta chains were sequenced in this cohort, and the absence of alpha or paired-chain data limited detectable features. Because counts were too low, 15 or so rarely observed V segments, including chromosome 9 orphons, were excluded from the earlier analysis of about 500 of the donors. In a later analysis, TCR association rates were found to vary across HLA loci, with the most associated TCRs seen for DRB1 alleles and the fewest for HLA-C alleles. According to a later analysis, most CMV-associated TCR beta chains appeared to be HLA-restricted, and the HLA associations seemed to be driven largely by CMV exposure. A further reported finding was that TCR beta sequences accurately predicted the HLA-A and HLA-B alleles for most subjects in the first cohort. In a later analysis, HLA-associated TCR beta chains were found to be more clonally expanded and to have lower generation probabilities than equally common non-associated chains. While some public TCRs were present in many individuals, most TCR sequences turned up only very rarely across donors. In the study, approximately 160 TCR beta chains were listed as associated with cytomegalovirus. Specific HLA alleles were associated with more than 15,000 TCR beta sequences at a false discovery rate of 0.05 in a later analysis. HLA typing was unavailable for some donors at each locus, so association tests used only the typed subset. For the cohort, immune exposure information was limited to CMV serostatus. Sequencing depth was assumed to be roughly uniform across donors in the presence/absence analyses, though that assumption may not hold.

The cohort was made up of about 610 healthy bone marrow donors. At the time of sampling, all cohort members were nominally healthy, though unrecorded immune exposures were likely present. The donor was CMV seropositive and belonged to the group of 250 to 300 seropositive cohort members. A peripheral blood sample was collected from each donor, and TCR beta sequencing was performed on peripheral blood mononuclear cells. Genomic DNA extraction from the blood cell samples was performed with the Qiagen DNeasy Blood Extraction Kit. Library creation used the immunoSEQ multiplex PCR assay. A mixture of 60 forward primers for TCR Vbeta segments and 13 reverse primers for TCR Jbeta segments was used in the multiplex PCR. The CDR3 region of rearranged TCR beta genes was amplified from genomic DNA with a multiplex PCR assay. On the Illumina HiSeq System, the amplified TCR beta libraries were sequenced as 87-base-pair reads. Under the source paper's analysis protocol: A later analysis counted some 74 million unique TCR beta chains across the 666 repertoires, and 9.5 million to 11 million of these chains were shared by at least two donors. Raw reads were error-corrected and collapsed into unique sequences with a nearest-neighbor algorithm that merged closely related sequences to remove PCR and sequencing errors. Alignment of CDR3 sequences to IMGT reference sequences was used to assign V, D and J gene segments. For a sequence to be retained, a match of at least six nucleotides to both a V gene segment and a J gene segment was required. Rearrangements were classified as productive when the CDR3 lacked stop codons and remained in frame with V and J, and all other rearrangements were classified as non-productive. CDR3 was defined according to IMGT convention as the region running from the second conserved V-encoded cysteine to the conserved J-encoded phenylalanine. The earlier analysis of some 540 of the donors excluded any sequence lacking an unambiguous match to a single V gene segment. An earlier analysis of 450 to 650 of the donors called V segments functional above 56.7% productive rearrangements and segregating when the between-donor standard deviation exceeded 5%. A statistical classification framework was built to diagnose cytomegalovirus status from the catalog of TCR beta chain sequences. In a later analysis, V and J genes were assigned by comparing TCR nucleotide sequences against IMGT/GENE-DB human TR gene sequences. In a later analysis, CDR3 sequences and most-parsimonious VDJ recombination scenarios were assigned using the TCRdist pipeline. In a later analysis, every TCR beta chain was defined by the combination of its CDR3 amino acid sequence and its V-gene family, and reads without a unique V-gene family were dropped. A later analysis removed 500 to 650 highly shared, low-generation-probability nucleotide sequences to deal with suspected cross-contamination and a sequencing artifact. In a later analysis, a clonal expansion index for each public chain was calculated from normalized within-repertoire ranks of inferred template counts. In a later analysis, generation probabilities were computed using a VDJ recombination model fitted to out-of-frame rearrangements, and the results were checked against IGoR. A later analysis scored TCR-TCR, TCR-HLA and TCR-CMV co-occurrence with hypergeometric tests, applying a repertoire-size bias correction to TCR pairs. In a later analysis, false discovery rates were estimated by permuting HLA or CMV assignments 20 times. In a later analysis, co-occurring TCRs were grouped with DBSCAN, and TCRdist sequence similarity was added when clustering was performed within HLA-allele-positive subsets. Repertoires with fewer than 30,000 or more than 120,000 public chains were left out of co-occurrence clustering, as were five repertoires with anomalous nucleotide sharing. Not all clones reach the TCRdb copy of this immuneACCESS table, which keeps in-frame sequences only. Checked studies attribute under half of the gap to unresolved V genes and leave the rest unexplained. The V and J calls and clone size are taken from that table; D and trimming were inferred from the DNA. The sample contains 100,000 to 150,000 clones, roughly 80% of them found a single time. The ten biggest clones cover less than 3.5% of the sample.

This TCR was recovered from a woman between 40 and 55 years old in good health and CMV-seropositive. Input material: PBMCs.

This receptor has the CDR3 CASSFRAGAISYNEQFF. The nucleotide sequence is TGTGCCAGCAGCTTTAGGGCGGGGGCCATCTCCTACAATGAGCAGTTCTTC. This chain joins TRBV5-6 to TRBJ2-1; TRBD2 is perhaps the D gene, given 7 matching bases. The CDR3 sequence holds 17 residues, the cysteine and phenylalanine included. Solely the CDR3 DNA is kept, with 51 bases framed from the first base. CDR1 and CDR2, looked up from the germline V gene, are SGHDT and YYEEEE. Cut back by 2 bases and 0 bases, the V and J ends lie 15 bases apart.